The clone carrying this TCR beta chain was detected a few times. Antigen: not known. V was pared by 0 bases and J by 7 bases, with 7 bases of the junction left unmatched. There are 16 residues in the CDR3. Germline V gene data show CDR1 as LGHNA and CDR2 as YSLEER. This sample is drawn from a study of cytomegalovirus exposure and HLA in healthy donors. Study as a whole: Inside one of the first data releases sat roughly 80 million unique TCRs taken from HLA-typed donors. Overall study findings and caveats: Researchers had no immune exposure information except CMV serostatus available. A later analysis linked a missense DCLRE1C variant to TCR beta V- and J-gene trimming.

The PCR was carried out with 60 Vbeta primers and 13 Jbeta primers. The assay was immunoSEQ multiplex PCR, and TCRdb's table has in-frame clones only and misses some. Among around 110,000 clones, over 8% were seen once, and the ten largest hold less than 4%. This chain uses TRBV4-3 with TRBJ1-5, with TRBD1 identical over 9 bases. The TCR comes from a young man in good health and CMV-seronegative. Input material: PBMCs. In DNA form, the CDR3 reads TGCGCCAGCAGCCAAGATCGGGGACAGGGAGGCCAGCCCCAGCATTTT. The encoded protein is CASSQDRGQGGQPQHF.